This TCR beta chain was identified in a study of T-cell reconstitution after alpha-beta-depleted transplantation in children. The CDR3 length is 14 residues. Trimming cost V 2 bases and J 5 bases; bases outside gene matches: 3. Unique molecular identifiers tagged the TCRbeta library. TCRdb redid the calling of the PCR reads with MiXCR, one entry per CDR3 protein. The sample shows hundreds of thousands of distinct CDR3 sequences, over 15% of them seen only once. There are many counts of this clonotype. This chain links TRBV12-3 or TRBV12-4 with TRBJ2-5, with 9 bases fitting TRBD2. Material: PBMCs from the stem cell graft donor, obtained from the stem cell graft. The source of this sequence is a human donor who donated a stem cell graft to a child with acute myeloid leukemia. The CDR3 DNA reads TGTGCCAGCAGTTTAAGTACTAGCGGGGAGACCCAGTACTTC. Its protein is CASSLSTSGETQYF.